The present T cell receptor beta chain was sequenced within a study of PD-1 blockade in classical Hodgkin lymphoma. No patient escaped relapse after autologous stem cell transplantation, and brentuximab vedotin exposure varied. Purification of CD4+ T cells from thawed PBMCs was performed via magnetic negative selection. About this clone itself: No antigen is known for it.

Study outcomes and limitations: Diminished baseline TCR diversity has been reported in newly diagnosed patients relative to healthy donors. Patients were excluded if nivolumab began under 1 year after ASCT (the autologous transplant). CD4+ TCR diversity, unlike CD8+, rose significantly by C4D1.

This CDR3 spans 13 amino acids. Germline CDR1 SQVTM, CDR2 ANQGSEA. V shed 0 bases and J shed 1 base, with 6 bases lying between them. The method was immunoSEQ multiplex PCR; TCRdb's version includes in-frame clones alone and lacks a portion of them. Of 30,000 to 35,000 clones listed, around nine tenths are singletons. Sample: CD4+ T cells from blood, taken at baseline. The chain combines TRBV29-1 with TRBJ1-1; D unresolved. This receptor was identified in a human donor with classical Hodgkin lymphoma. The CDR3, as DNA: TGCAGCGTTGAAGATCGTGCGAACACTGAAGCTTTCTTT. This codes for CSVEDRANTEAFF.